The 12 T cell receptor beta chains below come from one sample, sequenced in a study of blood T cell repertoires in COVID-19. Method: immunoSEQ multiplex PCR; TCRdb's copy keeps in-frame clones and lacks some. The sample lists 150,000 to 200,000 clones; 70% to 85% were seen once. Sequencing was done on a sample of PBMCs or T cells enriched from blood (not recorded which). The source of these receptors is a man aged 45-60 years who had recovered from COVID-19.

This clone was seen only once. This CDR3 is CAWGTGLTGNTIYF. The CDR3 DNA reads as TGTGCCTGGGGGACAGGGTTAACTGGAAACACCATATATTTT. The chain couples TRBV30 to TRBJ1-3; 9 bases agree with TRBD1. This CDR3 region has 14 residues. Trimming at V came to 5 bases and at J to 2 bases, leaving 4 bases not matched to a gene. The germline CDR1 and CDR2 sequences are GTSNPN and SVGIG (reference sequence).

CDR3 nucleotides: TGTGCCAGCAGCTTAGGGGAGGAAGAGACCCAGTACTTC. Amino acids: CASSLGEEETQYF. This chain connects TRBV7-3 to TRBJ2-5; possibly TRBD2 for D (6 bases). CDR1 and CDR2 from the germline V gene are SGHTA and FQGTGA. This CDR3 comprises 13 residues. V was clipped by 2 bases and J by 3 bases, with 7 bases between them.

The CDR3 bases are TGTGCCAGCAGCCAAATACAGGGGAATGAGCAGTTCTTC. Amino acids: CASSQIQGNEQFF. V usage is TRBV11-2 and J usage is TRBJ2-1; 7 nucleotides agree with TRBD1. The germline gives CDR1 SGHAT, CDR2 FQNNGV. CDR3 length equals 13 residues. Germline trimming cut 5 bases from V and 7 bases from J; bases unmatched to any gene: 5.

The gene calls are TRBV6-5 and TRBJ1-4; the D is unclear. Germline lookup yields CDR1 MNHEY and CDR2 SVGAGI. The CDR3 extends over 14 amino acids. V was cut by 5 bases and J by 0 bases, with 7 bases left in between. CDR3 DNA sequence: TGTGCCAGCAGTAACAGTGCAACTAATGAAAAACTGTTTTTT. It codes for CASSNSATNEKLFF.

The rearrangement uses TRBV5-5 and TRBJ2-5; a weak D match, TRBD1 (5 bases). The germline V gene encodes CDR1 SGHKS and CDR2 YYEKEE (reference sequence). The CDR3 runs to 13 residues. Trimming took 2 bases from V and 5 from J, leaving 10 bases between them. This chain's CDR3 is CASSLPGKETQYF. The CDR3 DNA follows: TGTGCCAGCAGCTTACCAGGGAAGGAGACCCAGTACTTC.

The chain carries TRBV7-9 and TRBJ1-1; D ambiguous. V was cut by 1 base and J by 5 bases, with 5 bases left in between. CDR3 length equals 12 residues. Germline V gene sequence: CDR1 SEHNR, CDR2 FQNEAQ (reference sequence). The DNA for the CDR3 is TGTGCCAGCAGCTTAGGTGCGACTGAAGCTTTCTTT. Translated, it gives CASSLGATEAFF.

The DNA for the CDR3 is TGTGCCAGCAGCTTATGGGGTACTAGCGGGGCCTACGAGCAGTACTTC. Its translation is CASSLWGTSGAYEQYF. V usage is TRBV11-2 and J usage is TRBJ2-7; 10 bases map to TRBD2. This CDR3 contains 16 residues. The ends lost 2 bases at V and 2 bases at J; junction bases unmatched: 6. Germline assignment: CDR1 SGHAT and CDR2 FQNNGV.

The chain couples TRBV19 to TRBJ1-1; 8 positions match TRBD1. The germline V gene has CDR1 LNHDA and CDR2 SQIVND (reference sequence). The CDR3 length is 19 residues. V gave up 7 bases and J gave up 5 bases; unmatched junction bases: 24. The CDR3 DNA is TGTGCCAGTAAGTCCCTGGCAGGGGGCGCGTCGGTTTCTTGGACTGAAGCTTTCTTT. Residues: CASKSLAGGASVSWTEAFF.

The rearrangement joins TRBV4-3 to TRBJ2-1; 12 bases align to TRBD2. The CDR3 contains 15 residues. V was pared by 4 bases and J by 5 bases, with 3 bases of the junction left unmatched. Germline values: CDR1 LGHNA, CDR2 YSLEER. CDR3 residues: CASSRTSGGHNEQFF. CDR3 coding DNA: TGCGCCAGCAGCCGTACTAGCGGGGGGCACAATGAGCAGTTCTTC.

The chain joins TRBV18 to TRBJ1-6, with 8 bases aligning to TRBD1. CDR1 KGHSH and CDR2 LQKENI come from the germline V gene. J gave up 10 bases and V 6 bases, and 8 bases lay outside the gene matches. This CDR3 is 14 amino acids long. The CDR3 DNA is TGTGCCAGCTCCCCAGGGGGCTTGGAATCACCCCTCCACTTT. It is translated as CASSPGGLESPLHF.

The V gene is TRBV3-1 (or the pseudogene TRBV3-2), the J gene TRBJ1-3; D call uncertain. The CDR3 runs to 16 residues. Germline V lookup: CDR1 LGHDT, CDR2 YNNKEL (reference sequence). Trimming shortened V by 1 base and J by 4 bases, and 14 bases separated the two germline ends. The CDR3 loop is CASSQVSGNSGNTIYF. The DNA for the CDR3 is TGTGCCAGCAGCCAAGTTTCAGGAAATTCAGGAAACACCATATATTTT.

CDR3 residues: CASSQGTGALNTEAFF. For the CDR3, the DNA is TGTGCCAGCAGTCAAGGGACAGGCGCCCTTAACACTGAAGCTTTCTTT. The rearrangement links TRBV6-1 to TRBJ1-1, with 8 positions matching TRBD1. Trimming removed 5 bases from V and 2 bases from J; junction bases left unmatched: 10. Germline V gene sequence: CDR1 MNHNS, CDR2 SASEGT. The CDR3 is 16 amino acids.